This T cell receptor beta chain was documented in a study of blood T cell repertoires in COVID-19. The V gene's germline CDR1 is SGHNT and CDR2 YYREEE (reference sequence). The CDR3 totals 15 residues. With 4 bases removed from V and 6 bases from J, the gap between germline ends came to 17 bases. Data came from immunoSEQ multiplex PCR; TCRdb stores just in-frame clones and leaves some out. The sample lists approximately 20,000 clones, roughly nine tenths seen once, with approximately 25% in the top ten. This clone was picked up one time. The chain is built from TRBV5-4 and TRBJ2-1; D might be TRBD1 (6 bases). The source is a human donor with active COVID-19. The donor label of this sample is uncertain. Sequencing was carried out using peripheral blood. The CDR3 DNA follows: TGTGCCAGCAGCCCTCCCTCTACAGGGTTCAATGAGCAGTTCTTC. Its protein product is CASSPPSTGFNEQFF.